The clone carrying this T cell receptor (beta chain) was found a few times. Antigen: not known. The data are from a study of cytomegalovirus exposure and HLA in healthy donors. The study's findings and limits: In a later analysis, donors in an Asian-associated ancestry cluster reportedly had fewer N-insertions in productive TCRs than the cohort mean. The authors listed around 150 TCR beta chains as cytomegalovirus-associated.

The PCR contained 60 Vbeta and 13 Jbeta primers. Produced via immunoSEQ multiplex PCR; TCRdb's table is partial and in-frame only. The table includes roughly 100,000 clones, 70% to 85% detected once. The sample was PBMCs. The receptor's source is a young woman in good health and CMV-seropositive.

The CDR3 region is CASKKDSNEKLFF. The DNA of the CDR3 is TGCGCCAGCAAAAAGGACAGTAATGAAAAACTGTTTTTT. The V call is TRBV5-1, the J call TRBJ1-4, with D perhaps matching TRBD1 (6 bases). The germline CDR1 and CDR2 sequences are SGHRS and YFSETQ. CDR3 length equals 13 residues. With 6 bases removed from V and 4 bases from J, the gap between germline ends came to 10 bases.